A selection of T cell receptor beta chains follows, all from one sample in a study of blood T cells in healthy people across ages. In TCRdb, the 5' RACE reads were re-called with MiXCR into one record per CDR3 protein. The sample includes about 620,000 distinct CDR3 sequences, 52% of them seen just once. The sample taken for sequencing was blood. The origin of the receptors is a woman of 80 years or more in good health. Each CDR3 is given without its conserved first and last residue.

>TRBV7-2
ASSLASGGTAYEQY
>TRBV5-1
ASSGGTGGTIY
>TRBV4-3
ASSPGTSNSYEQY
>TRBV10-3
AISTGTGARTYEQY
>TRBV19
ASSIQGHRIVREQF
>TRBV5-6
ASSSWGQRETQY
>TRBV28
ASSPDRGYEKLF
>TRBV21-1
ASSHKEDYEQY
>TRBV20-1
SARGTPGTVGIQY
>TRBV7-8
ASSRVFGNTEAF
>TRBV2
ASSPSVGNYEQY
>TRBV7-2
ASSSAPGLSAEQY
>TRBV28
ASSLGVLGGRAGQF
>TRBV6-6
ASSWGGRRVF
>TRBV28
ASRRPPSGQGGGNEQF
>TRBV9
ASSSRGSIQETQY
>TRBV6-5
ASNQGFRTEAF
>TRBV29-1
SVDGQVRTQY
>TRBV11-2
ASSLVQGAHEQY
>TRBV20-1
SAPAGGTTTGELF
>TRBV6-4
ASSDSSSYNEQY
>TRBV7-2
ASSPPPTGGSYGYT
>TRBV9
ASSLRAHYGYT
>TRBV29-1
SVRSGAVLGDTQY
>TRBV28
ASSLPGIGYEQY
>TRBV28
ASCISGASVLT
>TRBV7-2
ASTPRGQGAWGLQEQY
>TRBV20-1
SARVVERDGEKLF
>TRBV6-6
AIRPSGLISGEQY
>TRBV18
ASSPYRRGGTEAF
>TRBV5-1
ASSFRGVGTDTQY
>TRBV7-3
ASSHNTDTQY
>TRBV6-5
ASSFGRRLLGSPLH
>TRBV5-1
ASSLEAGGAHNEQF
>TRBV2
ASSAGQGFFGEQY
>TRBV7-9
ASSLNGVTGGYT
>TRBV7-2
ASSLAIQAGGKTDTQY
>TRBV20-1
SALASGTDTQY
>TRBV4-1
ASSQDLTVRTYGYT
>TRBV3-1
ASSQAQGVETQY